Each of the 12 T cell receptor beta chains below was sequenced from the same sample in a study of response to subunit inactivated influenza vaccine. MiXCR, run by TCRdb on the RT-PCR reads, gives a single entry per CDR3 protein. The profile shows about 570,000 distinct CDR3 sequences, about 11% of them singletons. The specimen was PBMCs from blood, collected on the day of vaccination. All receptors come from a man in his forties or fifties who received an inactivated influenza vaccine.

In DNA form, the CDR3 reads TGTGCCAGCAGATGGGACAGGGGGCTCTACAATGAGCAGTTCTTC. Protein product: CASRWDRGLYNEQFF. J is TRBJ2-1 and V is TRBV28, with 12 bases aligning to TRBD1. The CDR3 length is 15 residues. Per the germline V gene, CDR1 is MDHEN and CDR2 is SYDVKM. With 6 bases clipped from V and 3 bases from J, the junction kept 3 bases outside the gene matches. Full variable domain (remainder filled in from reference TRBV28 and TRBJ2-1): DVKVTQSSRYLVKRTGEKVFLECVQDMDHENMFWYRQDPGLGLRLIYFSYDVKMKEKGDIPEGYSVSREKKERFSLILESASTNQTSMYLCASRWDRGLYNEQFFGPGTRLTVL.

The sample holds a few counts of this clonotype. This CDR3 is CASSPRNVGLYSGANVLTF. CDR3 bases: TGCGCCAGCAGCCCGCGGAATGTCGGTTTATACTCTGGGGCCAACGTCCTGACTTTC. The genes are TRBV5-1 and TRBJ2-6; D gene uncertain. Germline loops: CDR1 SGHRS, CDR2 YFSETQ. The CDR3 loop spans 19 amino acids. Trimming took 4 bases from V and 0 from J, leaving 20 bases between them.

The CDR3 region is CASSQGFGRNTGELFF. CDR3 nucleotides: TGTGCCAGCAGCCAAGGCTTCGGGCGGAACACCGGGGAGCTGTTTTTT. The rearrangement uses TRBV14 and TRBJ2-2; no reliable D call. This CDR3 contains 16 residues. Germline lookup yields CDR1 SGHDN and CDR2 FVKESK. V was cut by 1 base and J by 1 base, with 10 bases left in between.

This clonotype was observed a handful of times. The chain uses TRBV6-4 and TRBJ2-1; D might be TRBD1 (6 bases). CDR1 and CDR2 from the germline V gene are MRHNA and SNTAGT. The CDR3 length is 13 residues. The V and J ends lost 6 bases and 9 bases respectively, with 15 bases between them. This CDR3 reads CASSAGTFGEQFF. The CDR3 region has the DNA TGTGCCAGCAGCGCCGGGACATTTGGTGAGCAGTTCTTC.

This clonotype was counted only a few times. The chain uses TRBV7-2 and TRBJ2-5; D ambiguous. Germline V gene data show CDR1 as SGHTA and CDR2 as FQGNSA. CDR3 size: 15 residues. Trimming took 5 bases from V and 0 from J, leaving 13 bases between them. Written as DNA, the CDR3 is TGTGCCAGCAGCAACCTAGGAGCGTACCAAGAGACCCAGTACTTC. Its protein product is CASSNLGAYQETQYF.

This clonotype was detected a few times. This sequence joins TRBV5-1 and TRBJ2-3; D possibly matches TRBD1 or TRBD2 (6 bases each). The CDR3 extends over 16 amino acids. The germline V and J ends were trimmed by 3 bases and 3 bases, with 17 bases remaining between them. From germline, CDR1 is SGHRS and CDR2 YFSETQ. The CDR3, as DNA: TGCGCCAGCAGCTGGGGGCGCGGGGTAGAAACAGATACGCAGTATTTT. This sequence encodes CASSWGRGVETDTQYF. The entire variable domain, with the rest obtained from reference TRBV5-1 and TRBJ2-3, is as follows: KAGVTQTPRYLIKTRGQQVTLSCSPISGHRSVSWYQQTPGQGLQFLFEYFSETQRNKGNFPGRFSGRQFSNSRSEMNVSTLELGDSALYLCASSWGRGVETDTQYFGPGTRLTVL.

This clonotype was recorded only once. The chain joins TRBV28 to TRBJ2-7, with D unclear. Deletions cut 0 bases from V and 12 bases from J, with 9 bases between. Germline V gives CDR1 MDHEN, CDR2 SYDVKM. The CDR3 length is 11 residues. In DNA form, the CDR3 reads TGTGCCAGCAGTTTATGGTCTGCAAGGTACTTC. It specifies CASSLWSARYF.

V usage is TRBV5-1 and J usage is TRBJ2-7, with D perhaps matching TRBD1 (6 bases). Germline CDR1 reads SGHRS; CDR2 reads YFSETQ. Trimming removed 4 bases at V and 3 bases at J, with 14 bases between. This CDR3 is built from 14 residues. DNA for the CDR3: TGCGCCAGCAGCCCTGGGCCAGGGGTCTACGAGCAGTACTTC. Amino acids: CASSPGPGVYEQYF.

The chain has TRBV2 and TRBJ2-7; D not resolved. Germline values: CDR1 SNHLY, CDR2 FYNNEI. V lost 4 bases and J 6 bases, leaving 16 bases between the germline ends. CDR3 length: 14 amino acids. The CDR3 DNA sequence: TGTGCCAGCAGTGCCGGACGGAGCCCGGTCGAGCAGTACTTC. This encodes CASSAGRSPVEQYF.

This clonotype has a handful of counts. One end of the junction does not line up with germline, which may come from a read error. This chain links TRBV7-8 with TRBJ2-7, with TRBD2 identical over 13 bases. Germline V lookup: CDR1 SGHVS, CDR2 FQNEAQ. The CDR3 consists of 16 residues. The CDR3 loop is CASSPTSGGPWIKVDF. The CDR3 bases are TGTGCCAGCAGCCCGACTAGCGGGGGGCCTTGGATCAAGGTGGACTTC.

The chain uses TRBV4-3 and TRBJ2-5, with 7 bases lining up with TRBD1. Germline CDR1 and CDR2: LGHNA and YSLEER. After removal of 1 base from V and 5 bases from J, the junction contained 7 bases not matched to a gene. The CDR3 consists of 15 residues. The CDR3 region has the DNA TGCGCCAGCAGCCAAGTTACAGGGGCAGGGGAGACCCAGTACTTC. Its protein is CASSQVTGAGETQYF.

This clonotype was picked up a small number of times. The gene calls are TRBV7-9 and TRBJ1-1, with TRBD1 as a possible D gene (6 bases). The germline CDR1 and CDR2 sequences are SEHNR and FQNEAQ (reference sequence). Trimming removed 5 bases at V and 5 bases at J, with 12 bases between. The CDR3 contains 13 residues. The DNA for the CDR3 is TGTGCCAGCAGCCCGACCCAGGGGACTGAAGCTTTCTTT. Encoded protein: CASSPTQGTEAFF. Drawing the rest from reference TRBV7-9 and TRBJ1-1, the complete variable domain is DTGVSQNPRHKITKRGQNVTFRCDPISEHNRLYWYRQTLGQGPEFLTYFQNEAQLEKSRLLSDRFSAERPKGSFSTLEIQRTEQGDSAMYLCASSPTQGTEAFFGQGTRLTVV.